What follows describes a single T cell receptor (beta chain). Its cognate antigen has yet to be identified. No base qualities exist here, and no much larger clone lies one base off it. To demonstrate the VDJtools post-analysis software, the study profiled TCR beta repertoires from the peripheral blood of around 13 young patients with multiple sclerosis. The multiple sclerosis patients were children and adolescents ranging in age from roughly 6 to 15 years. From the cysteine through the phenylalanine, the CDR3 covers 17 amino acids. Only the CDR3 portion is preserved as DNA: 51 bases, with reading frame beginning at the first base. V is cut back by 2 bases and J by 4 bases, with 12 bases in the junction unmatched. CDR1 and CDR2 are drawn from the germline V gene: MGHDK, SYGVNS. This entry belongs to a study of post-analysis software for immune sequencing data (dated by TCRdb to between 2015 and 2016). As for the study more broadly: Relapsing-remitting, secondary progressive and progressive-relapsing multiple sclerosis were recorded as disease courses, and subtype annotation was lacking for some patients. Patient repertoires were compared against around twelve previously published healthy control repertoires from donors aged roughly 6 to 26 years. A subset of samples was prepared in parallel using single-end sample barcoding, then pooled and co-amplified after Illumina adapter ligation. Points the paper makes about the study in general: The multiple sclerosis patient group was slightly younger than the control group. Strong co-clustering of samples prepared in the same batch was shown by direct clustering with F measure, prompting a batch-effect correction. Significantly lower normalized Chao1 diversity was found in multiple sclerosis patients than in controls, suggesting substantial peripheral T-cell clonal expansion. Roughly 5 TRBV segments, including TRBV5-6, TRBV5-1 and TRBV20-1, were significantly more frequent in patients than controls.

Preparation of the library involved PCR. The sample was run on an Illumina HiSeq 2500. Unique molecular identifiers were incorporated into TCR beta cDNA libraries to reduce PCR and sequencing biases. Roughly 500,000 cDNA molecules were obtained for every 1 to 10 million input T cells, so each molecule roughly corresponded to one T cell. The same protocol used for the earlier healthy control dataset was applied to prepare and sequence the patient libraries. Within a given batch, samples were prepared together, multiplexed and sequenced on the same HiSeq lane. As for how the authors treated the data: MIGEC was used to process the raw barcoded reads, and molecular identifier groups with only a single read were discarded before consensus assembly and CDR3 extraction. Clonotype tables were post-analysed with VDJtools, normalizing diversity by down-sampling all datasets to the smallest sample size. To correct batch-related cross-sample contamination, repertoire overlap clustering matched CDR3 amino acid sequences but not nucleotide sequences. TCRdb cleaned the public reads at Q25 with fastp, built clones with MiXCR and kept in-frame beta chains. Duplicate CDR3 protein sequences are folded into a single record with the most common DNA and genes. Here the V and J calls rest on TCRdb's processing, not on the authors' analysis. The sample table shows about 200,000 distinct CDR3 sequences, and approximately 28% are seen once. About 3.4% of the sample lies in the top ten.

Recombination joined TRBV25-1 with TRBJ1-1, with 8 junctional bases fitting TRBD1. The TCR sequence derives from a girl aged 2-17 years with multiple sclerosis. Sequenced: blood. The sequenced DNA is TGTGCCAGCAGTGAAAGGACAGGGCGGGGCAGCGGCACTGAAGCTTTCTTT. This yields the protein CASSERTGRGSGTEAFF.